Presented here are 9 T cell receptor beta chains from one specimen sequenced in a study of blood T cell repertoires in COVID-19. Generated by immunoSEQ multiplex PCR, the TCRdb table keeps only in-frame clones and is missing some. The table includes fewer than 350,000 clones, about 89% detected once. Sequenced sample: PBMCs or T cells enriched from blood (not recorded which). All receptors derive from a man in his sixties who had recovered from COVID-19.

The chain combines TRBV7-2 with TRBJ1-5; D is ambiguous. Germline V lookup: CDR1 SGHTA, CDR2 FQGNSA. CDR3 length: 12 residues. The V and J ends lost 5 bases and 9 bases respectively, with 11 bases between them. The CDR3: CASSAAGRPQHF. For the CDR3, the DNA is TGTGCCAGCAGCGCTGCGGGGAGGCCCCAGCATTTT. Supplemented by reference TRBV7-2 and TRBJ1-5, the full variable domain reads GAGVSQSPSNKVTEKGKDVELRCDPISGHTALYWYRQSLGQGLEFLIYFQGNSAPDKSGLPSDRFSAERTGGSVSTLTIQRTQQEDSAVYLCASSAAGRPQHFGDGTRLSIL.

V and J are TRBV12-1 and TRBJ1-3. TRBV12-1 is given as a pseudogene. This CDR3 spans 16 amino acids. The CDR3 DNA reads TGTGCCAGCAGCCCTTGGGGGGGGTTAGCTGGAAACACCATATATTTT. It encodes CASSPWGGLAGNTIYF.

The chain links TRBV6-5 to TRBJ2-2; tentatively, D is TRBD1 (6 bases). Trimming took 6 bases from V and 3 from J, leaving 14 bases between them. This CDR3 has 15 residues. CDR1 and CDR2 from the germline V gene are MNHEY and SVGAGI. The CDR3: CASRSPGQDTGELFF. The CDR3 DNA sequence: TGTGCCAGCAGGTCCCCGGGACAAGACACCGGGGAGCTGTTTTTT.

The V call is TRBV7-2, the J call TRBJ1-2; the D gene is possibly TRBD1 (5 bases). Germline loops: CDR1 SGHTA, CDR2 FQGNSA. V was trimmed by 4 bases and J by 1 base, leaving 13 bases between them. The CDR3 length is 15 residues. The CDR3 region has the DNA TGTGCCAGCAGCTCCCAAGGGGCCCTTAACTATGGCTACACCTTC. It codes for CASSSQGALNYGYTF.

This clone was picked up one time. The V call is TRBV5-1, the J call TRBJ2-1; D not resolved. Deletions cut 4 bases from V and 0 bases from J, with 11 bases between. The CDR3 contains 15 residues. Germline V lookup: CDR1 SGHRS, CDR2 YFSETQ. The CDR3 spells CASSIAHPSYNEQFF. CDR3 coding DNA: TGCGCCAGCAGCATCGCACATCCCTCCTACAATGAGCAGTTCTTC. The full variable domain, its missing parts supplied by reference TRBV5-1 and TRBJ2-1, is KAGVTQTPRYLIKTRGQQVTLSCSPISGHRSVSWYQQTPGQGLQFLFEYFSETQRNKGNFPGRFSGRQFSNSRSEMNVSTLELGDSALYLCASSIAHPSYNEQFFGPGTRLTVL.

This sequence joins TRBV5-1 and TRBJ2-1, with D unresolved. This CDR3 comprises 15 residues. Germline-derived CDR1 and CDR2 are SGHRS and YFSETQ. The V end lost 6 bases, the J end lost 3 bases, and 16 bases lay between the germline ends. CDR3 DNA sequence: TGCGCCAGCAAGACTCTTCCGGTTGACTACAATGAGCAGTTCTTC. Translated, it gives CASKTLPVDYNEQFF.

This clone is a singleton in its sample. The J gene is TRBJ2-7, the V gene TRBV27; D is perhaps TRBD2 (6 bases). Germline V gives CDR1 MNHEY, CDR2 SMNVEV (reference sequence). CDR3 length equals 14 residues. V lost 2 bases and J 3 bases, leaving 11 bases between the germline ends. The CDR3: CASSLSGRYYEQYF. In DNA, the CDR3 is TGTGCCAGCAGTTTAAGCGGGCGATACTACGAGCAGTACTTC.

This chain's CDR3 is CASSLKLAGKTDTQYF. In nucleotides, the CDR3 is TGTGCCAGCAGCCTAAAACTAGCGGGGAAAACAGATACGCAGTATTTT. The J gene is TRBJ2-3, the V gene TRBV3-1 (or the pseudogene TRBV3-2), with 10 bases that match TRBD2. V shed 4 bases and J 3 bases; nucleotides not matched to a gene: 7. CDR1 is LGHDT, CDR2 YNNKEL, per germline (reference sequence). The CDR3 spans 16 residues.

This clone has just one count. This chain links TRBV12-3 or TRBV12-4 with TRBJ1-1; possibly TRBD1 for D (5 bases). The V gene lost 3 bases and the J gene lost 10 bases, with 12 bases spanning the gap. The CDR3 loop spans 12 amino acids. CDR3 residues: CASSFADTGAFF. The DNA of the CDR3 is TGTGCCAGCAGTTTCGCCGATACAGGAGCTTTCTTT.